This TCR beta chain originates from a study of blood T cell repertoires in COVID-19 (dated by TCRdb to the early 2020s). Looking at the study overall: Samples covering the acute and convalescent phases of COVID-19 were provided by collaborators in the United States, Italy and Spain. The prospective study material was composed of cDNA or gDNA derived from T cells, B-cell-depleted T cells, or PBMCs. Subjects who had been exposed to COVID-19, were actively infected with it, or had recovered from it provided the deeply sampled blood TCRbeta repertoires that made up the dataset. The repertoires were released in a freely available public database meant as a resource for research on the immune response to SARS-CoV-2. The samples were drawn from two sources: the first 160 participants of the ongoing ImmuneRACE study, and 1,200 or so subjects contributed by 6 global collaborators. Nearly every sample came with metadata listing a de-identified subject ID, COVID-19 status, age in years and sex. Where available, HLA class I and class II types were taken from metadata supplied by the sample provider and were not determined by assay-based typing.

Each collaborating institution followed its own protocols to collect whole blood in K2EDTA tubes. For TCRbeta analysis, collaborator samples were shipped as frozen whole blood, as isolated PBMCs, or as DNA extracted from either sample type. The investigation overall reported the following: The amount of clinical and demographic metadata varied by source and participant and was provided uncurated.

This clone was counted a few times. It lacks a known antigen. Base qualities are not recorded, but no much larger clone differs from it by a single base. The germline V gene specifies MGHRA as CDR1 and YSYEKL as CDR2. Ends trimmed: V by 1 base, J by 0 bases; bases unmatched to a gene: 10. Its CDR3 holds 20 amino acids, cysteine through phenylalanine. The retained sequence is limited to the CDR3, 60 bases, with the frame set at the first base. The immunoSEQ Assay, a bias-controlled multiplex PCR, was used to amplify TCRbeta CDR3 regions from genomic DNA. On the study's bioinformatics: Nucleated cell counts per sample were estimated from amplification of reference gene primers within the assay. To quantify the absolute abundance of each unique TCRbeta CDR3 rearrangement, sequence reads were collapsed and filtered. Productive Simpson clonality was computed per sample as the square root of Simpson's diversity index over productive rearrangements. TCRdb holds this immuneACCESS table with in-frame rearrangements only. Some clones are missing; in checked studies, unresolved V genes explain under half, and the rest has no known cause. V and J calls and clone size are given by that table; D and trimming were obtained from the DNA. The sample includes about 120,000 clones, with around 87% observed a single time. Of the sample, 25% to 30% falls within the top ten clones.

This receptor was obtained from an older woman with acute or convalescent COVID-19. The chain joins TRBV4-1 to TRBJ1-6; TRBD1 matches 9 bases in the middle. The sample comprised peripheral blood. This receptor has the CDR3 CASSQAKGQGLNSYNSPLHF. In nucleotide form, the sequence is TGCGCCAGCAGCCAAGCCAAAGGACAGGGGTTAAACTCCTATAATTCACCCCTCCACTTT.